The text below deals with one T cell receptor beta chain. No antigen is known for it. The junction differs from germline at one of its ends, possibly a read error. The data stem from a study of shared clonotypes between healthy human individuals. Study overall: Plates per donor: three CD4 naive, three CD4 memory, two CD8 naive, one CD8 memory.

Libraries were prepared by immunoSEQ multiplex PCR; TCRdb keeps only in-frame clonotypes and omits some of them. The data show roughly 1.4 million clones, approximately 98.5% seen once. Study results and limitations: Among the subsets, naive ones generally showed larger estimated richness than memory ones.

Caucasian adults residing in Nashville, Tennessee made up all the donors. CD45RA-negative memory and CD45RA+ naive subsets were split from the CD4+ cells. This CDR3 contains 15 residues. The germline CDR1 and CDR2 sequences are MNHEY and SVGAGI. The specimen was naive CD4+ T cells sorted from blood. The subset: CD45RA+ positively selected. This chain uses TRBV6-5 with TRBJ1-2, with D hard to call. This clonotype originated in a man aged 25-45 years in good health. CDR3 DNA sequence: TGTGCCAGCAGTTACTCGTCGCAGCCTAATTATGGCTACACCTTC. Its translation: CASSYSSQPNYGYTF.